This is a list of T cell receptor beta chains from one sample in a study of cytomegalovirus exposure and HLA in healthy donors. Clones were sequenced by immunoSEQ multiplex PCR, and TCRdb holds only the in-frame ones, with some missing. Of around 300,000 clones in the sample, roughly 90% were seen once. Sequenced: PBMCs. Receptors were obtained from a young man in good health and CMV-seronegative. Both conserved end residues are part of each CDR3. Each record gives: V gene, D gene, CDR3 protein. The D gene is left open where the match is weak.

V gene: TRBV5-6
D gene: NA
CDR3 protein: CASSPQNRYEQYF

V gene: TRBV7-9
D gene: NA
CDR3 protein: CASSLLGAGNTIYF

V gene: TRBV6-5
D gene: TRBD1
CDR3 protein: CASSTGGAGTEAFF

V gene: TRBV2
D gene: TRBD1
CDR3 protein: CASRDDRGRDIQYF

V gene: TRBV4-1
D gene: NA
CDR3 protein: CASDTPDSRFGTQYF

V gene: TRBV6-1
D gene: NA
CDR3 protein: CATLMGGSATEAFF

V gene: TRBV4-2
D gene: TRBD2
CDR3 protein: CASSRQGGGAPETQYF

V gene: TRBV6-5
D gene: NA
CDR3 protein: CASSSGYGYTF

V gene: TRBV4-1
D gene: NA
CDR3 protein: CASSQRATGAGPNTGELFF

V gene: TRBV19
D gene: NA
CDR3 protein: CASGQPRYTEAFF

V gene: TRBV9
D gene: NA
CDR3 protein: CASGTEGGELFF

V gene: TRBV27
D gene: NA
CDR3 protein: CASSLSGGSYEQYF

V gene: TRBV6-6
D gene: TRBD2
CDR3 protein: CASSHSGGRLQETQYF

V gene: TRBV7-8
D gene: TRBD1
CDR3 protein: CASSLAPDRSSYNSPLHF

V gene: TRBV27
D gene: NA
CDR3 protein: CASTNGGGASPNEQYF

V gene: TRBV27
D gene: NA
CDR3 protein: CASSLSQGDLNNEQFF

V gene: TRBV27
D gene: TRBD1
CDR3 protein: CASRDRGPNTEAFF

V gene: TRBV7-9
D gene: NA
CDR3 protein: CASSSTYSNQPQHF

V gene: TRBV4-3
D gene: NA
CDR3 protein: CASSQDPGGRETEAFF

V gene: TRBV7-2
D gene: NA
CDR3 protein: CASSSDGGNEKLFF

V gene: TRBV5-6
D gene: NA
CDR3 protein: CASSFGQKNTGELFF

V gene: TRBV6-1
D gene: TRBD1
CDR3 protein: CASSEGSQGARTF

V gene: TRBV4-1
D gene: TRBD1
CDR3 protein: CASSQVQGANTEAFF

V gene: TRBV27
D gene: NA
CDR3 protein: CASSLLSAGDTQYF

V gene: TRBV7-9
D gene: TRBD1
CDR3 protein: CASSLVGQGAYEQYF

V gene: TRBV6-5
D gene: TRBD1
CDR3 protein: CASSYGDRGNSPLHF

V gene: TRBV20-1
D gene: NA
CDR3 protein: CSARVFQLEFF

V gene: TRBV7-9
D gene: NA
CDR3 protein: CASSPPMGGTNTEAFF

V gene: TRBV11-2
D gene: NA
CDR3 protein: CASSLVRHPQETQYF

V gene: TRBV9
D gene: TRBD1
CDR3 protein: CASSLTGGNTEAFF

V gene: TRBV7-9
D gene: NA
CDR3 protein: CASSLDSPGNSPLHF

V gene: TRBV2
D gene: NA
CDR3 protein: CASSEEEGAGETQYF

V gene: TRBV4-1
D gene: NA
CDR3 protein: CASSQDPLTGRLMTNQPQHF

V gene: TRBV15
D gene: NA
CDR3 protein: CATSSRAGYGYTF

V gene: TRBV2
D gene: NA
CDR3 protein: CASRSSYEQYF

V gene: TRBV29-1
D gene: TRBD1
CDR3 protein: CSVGRDRAYEQYF

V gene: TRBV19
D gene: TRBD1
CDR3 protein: CASSTPGTASSYNSPLHF

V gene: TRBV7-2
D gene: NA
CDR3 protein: CASSLAQSSHQETQYF

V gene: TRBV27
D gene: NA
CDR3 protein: CASSLGGGPYNEQFF